This entry lists 31 T cell receptor beta chains sequenced from one sample in a study of T-cell memory formation after mild COVID-19 (dated by TCRdb to the early 2020s). Library preparation employed 5' RACE. Sequencer: Illumina NovaSeq 6000. TCRdb took the public reads, trimmed them with fastp at Q25, ran MiXCR for clone calling and kept in-frame beta chains. Rows merge per CDR3 protein into single entries with the most common DNA and genes. This sample comprises about 260,000 distinct CDR3 sequences, approximately 7.6% of them detected only once. The top ten constitute about 20% of the sample. Sequenced: PBMCs or a T cell subset sorted from them (not recorded which). These receptors originate from a man between 18 and 35 years old who had mild COVID-19 (a few samples of this study predate the infection). The sample titles of this study are shuffled in the database, so cell type and time point are left out; the donor was told from shared clones.

Only a few counts were recorded for this clonotype. This chain joins TRBV7-9 and TRBJ1-2; TRBD1 matches 9 bases. Trimming took 5 bases from V and 8 from J; bases not matched to a gene: 15. Germline-derived CDR1 and CDR2 are SEHNR and FQNEAQ (reference sequence). CDR3 length: 16 residues. CDR3 protein: CASSRRDRALSYGYTF. CDR3 nucleotides: TGTGCCAGCAGCCGCCGGGACAGGGCTCTTTCGTACGGCTACACCTTC.

This clonotype has only a few counts. The chain uses TRBV24-1 and TRBJ1-2; possible D gene TRBD1, 5 bases. Germline CDR1 reads KGHDR; CDR2 reads SFDVKD. This CDR3 comprises 15 residues. Trimming cost V 1 base and J 7 bases, with 15 bases left between them. The CDR3 sequence: CATSDLWGPALGYTF. DNA of the CDR3: TGTGCCACCAGTGATTTATGGGGACCAGCCCTTGGCTACACCTTC.

The chain has TRBV24-1 and TRBJ2-5; tentatively, D is TRBD1 (5 bases). The length of the CDR3 is 14 residues. V was trimmed by 6 bases and J by 1 base, leaving 11 bases between them. Per the germline V gene, CDR1 is KGHDR and CDR2 is SFDVKD. CDR3 DNA: TGTGCCACCAGTCAGGCAGGGCTCCAAGAGACCCAGTACTTC. This encodes CATSQAGLQETQYF.

The table lists this clonotype with many counts. J is TRBJ2-7 and V is TRBV4-2; no clear D. The CDR3 sequence is 16 residues long. Germline loops: CDR1 LGHNA, CDR2 YNFKEQ. The V end lost 0 bases, the J end lost 2 bases, and 14 bases lay between the germline ends. The chain's CDR3 is CASSQDLQSRTYEQYF. CDR3 nucleotides: TGTGCCAGCAGCCAAGATCTTCAGTCTAGGACCTACGAGCAGTACTTC.

This clonotype has more than one count but fewer than ten. The chain employs TRBV24-1 and TRBJ2-7; tentatively, D is TRBD1 or TRBD2 (6 bases each). V lost 4 bases and J 7 bases, leaving 22 bases between the germline ends. Germline lookup yields CDR1 KGHDR and CDR2 SFDVKD. The CDR3 extends over 16 amino acids. CDR3 DNA: TGTGCCACCAGTGACGGGGGCCAACCGGGCCTTTGTGAGCAGTACGTC. This translates into CATSDGGQPGLCEQYV.

This clonotype was seen many times. V gene TRBV4-3 combines with J gene TRBJ2-5; TRBD1 might be the D (6 bases). Germline CDR1 LGHNA, CDR2 YSLEER. The CDR3 has 16 residues. The V end lost 0 bases, the J end lost 5 bases, and 16 bases lay between the germline ends. The CDR3 here is CASSQERGNRAETQYF. DNA of the CDR3: TGCGCCAGCAGCCAAGAACGGGGAAACAGGGCTGAGACCCAGTACTTC.

Written as DNA, the CDR3 is TGCGCCAGCAGCTTAGGGACAGCTCCGTCCAGCTACGAGCAGTACTTC. Its protein is CASSLGTAPSSYEQYF. V gene TRBV5-1 combines with J gene TRBJ2-7; 7 bases align to TRBD1. Germline loops: CDR1 SGHRS, CDR2 YFSETQ. This CDR3 is built from 16 residues. The V gene end was trimmed by 2 bases and the J gene end by 3 bases; junction bases not matched to a gene: 11.

The rearrangement links TRBV28 to TRBJ1-5, with D unresolved. The CDR3 is 12 amino acids. Germline V CDR1 and CDR2: MDHEN, SYDVKM. Trimming shortened V by 11 bases and J by 3 bases, and 11 bases separated the two germline ends. CDR3 sequence reads: CAACQANQPQHF. CDR3 coding DNA: TGTGCCGCATGCCAGGCCAATCAGCCCCAGCATTTT.

This clonotype was counted between two and nine times. V usage is TRBV5-1 and J usage is TRBJ2-2; tentatively, D is TRBD1 (6 bases). The CDR3 runs 15 residues. Trimming took 3 bases from V and 5 from J, leaving 14 bases between them. The germline V gene has CDR1 SGHRS and CDR2 YFSETQ. This CDR3 reads CASSSGGTITGELFF. The DNA for the CDR3 is TGCGCCAGCAGCTCCGGTGGGACAATAACCGGGGAGCTGTTTTTT.

This clonotype came up a few times. The chain combines TRBV7-9 with TRBJ1-2; maybe TRBD1 (6 bases). Trimming removed 3 bases from V and 3 bases from J, with 11 bases in between. Germline V lookup: CDR1 SEHNR, CDR2 FQNEAQ (reference sequence). The CDR3 is 14 residues long. The CDR3 DNA reads TGTGCCAGCAGCTTGCAACAGGGCCACTATGGCTACACCTTC. Residues: CASSLQQGHYGYTF.

This clonotype was recorded a few times. This chain joins TRBV12-3 or TRBV12-4 and TRBJ2-5, with a tentative D call TRBD2 (5 bases). V lost 5 bases, J lost 6 bases, and 13 bases lay in between. This CDR3 has 13 amino acids. CDR3 DNA: TGTGCCAGCAGTGCCAGTGCCGGGAAGACCCAGTACTTC. Translation: CASSASAGKTQYF.

This clonotype has a handful of counts. V gene TRBV27 combines with J gene TRBJ1-5; D is uncertain. CDR1 is MNHEY, CDR2 SMNVEV, per germline (reference sequence). The CDR3 runs 13 residues. The V end lost 5 bases, the J end lost 3 bases, and 8 bases lay between the germline ends. CDR3 loop: CASSPLDNQPQHF. The CDR3 DNA is TGTGCCAGCAGTCCCCTCGACAATCAGCCCCAGCATTTT.

V gene TRBV5-1 combines with J gene TRBJ1-4, with D maybe TRBD1 (5 bases). Between the trimmed V and J ends, which lost 4 bases and 11 bases, there was a span of 15 bases. The CDR3 is 13 amino acids. The germline gives CDR1 SGHRS, CDR2 YFSETQ. CDR3 nucleotide sequence: TGCGCCAGCAGCCATCCAGAACAGGACAAACTGTTTTTT. It is translated as CASSHPEQDKLFF.

This clonotype was detected only a few times. The rearrangement links TRBV7-3 to TRBJ1-1, with D tentatively TRBD1 (5 bases). Germline assignment: CDR1 SGHTA and CDR2 FQGTGA. V lost 5 bases to trimming and J lost 5 bases, with 18 bases between them. CDR3 length: 15 residues. As DNA, the CDR3 is TGTGCCAGCAGCCCCACCGGGGGTGGGAAGACTGAAGCTTTCTTT. Protein: CASSPTGGGKTEAFF.

This clonotype appeared many times. The chain joins TRBV4-1 to TRBJ1-5; D is perhaps TRBD1 (5 bases). V gave up 6 bases and J gave up 7 bases, with 22 bases separating them. The CDR3 runs to 16 residues. Germline V gene lookup returns CDR1 MGHRA and CDR2 YSYEKL. The CDR3 region is CASRRFQGALEQPQHF. The CDR3 nucleotides read TGCGCCAGCAGGAGATTCCAAGGGGCGCTTGAGCAGCCCCAGCATTTT.

The rearrangement uses TRBV12-3 or TRBV12-4 and TRBJ2-7; 8 nucleotides match TRBD1. The J segment lost 6 bases and the V segment lost 4 bases, leaving 8 bases of the junction unmatched. This CDR3 is built from 14 residues. DNA for the CDR3: TGTGCCAGCAGTTATCGGACAGGGCTTGGCGAGCAGTACTTC. Encoded protein: CASSYRTGLGEQYF.

This chain joins TRBV7-6 and TRBJ1-6; maybe TRBD1 (6 bases). Germline V gives CDR1 SGHVS, CDR2 FNYEAQ. The CDR3 extends over 15 amino acids. V dropped 4 bases and J dropped 10 bases, with 17 bases sitting between them. The CDR3 DNA follows: TGTGCCAGCAGCTCAGAGTGGGGGGGCTTCTCACCCCTCCACTTT. Translating gives CASSSEWGGFSPLHF.

This clonotype was seen a few times. This sequence joins TRBV11-2 and TRBJ1-5; 8 bases match TRBD1. Germline CDR1 SGHAT, CDR2 FQNNGV. V trimming: 5 bases; J trimming: 7 bases; junction bases outside the gene matches: 7. This CDR3 is 14 amino acids long. The CDR3 loop is CASSRGQGLQPQHF. The CDR3 DNA follows: TGTGCCAGCAGCCGAGGACAGGGTCTACAGCCCCAGCATTTT.

J is TRBJ2-5 and V is TRBV12-3 or TRBV12-4, with TRBD2 identical over 12 bases. J gave up 1 base and V 3 bases, and 3 bases lay outside the gene matches. There are 16 residues in the CDR3. The CDR3, as DNA: TGTGCCAGCAGTTTCGGACTAGCGGGGCGCCAAGAGACCCAGTACTTC. It yields the protein CASSFGLAGRQETQYF.

V is TRBV5-1 and J is TRBJ2-2, with TRBD1 as a possible D gene (6 bases). The CDR3 sequence is 16 residues long. The V and J ends lost 4 bases and 0 bases respectively, with 13 bases between them. CDR1 and CDR2 from the germline V gene are SGHRS and YFSETQ. The CDR3 nucleotides are TGCGCCAGCAGCCCTGGACAGCTGACGAACACCGGGGAGCTGTTTTTT. Amino acid sequence: CASSPGQLTNTGELFF. The full variable domain, with the rest looked up from reference TRBV5-1 and TRBJ2-2, is KAGVTQTPRYLIKTRGQQVTLSCSPISGHRSVSWYQQTPGQGLQFLFEYFSETQRNKGNFPGRFSGRQFSNSRSEMNVSTLELGDSALYLCASSPGQLTNTGELFFGEGSRLTVL.

This clonotype was counted only a few times. The V and J genes are TRBV9 and TRBJ2-2; 16 bases match TRBD2. V lost 4 bases to trimming and J lost 1 base; unmatched junction nucleotides: 7. The CDR3 is 19 amino acids. Germline CDR1 SGDLS, CDR2 YYNGEE. CDR3 bases: TGTGCCAGCAGCTCGCCCGGGACTAGCGGGGGGGGGAACACCGGGGAGCTGTTTTTT. It encodes CASSSPGTSGGGNTGELFF. The entire variable domain, with the rest obtained from reference TRBV9 and TRBJ2-2, is as follows: DSGVTQTPKHLITATGQRVTLRCSPRSGDLSVYWYQQSLDQGLQFLIQYYNGEERAKGNILERFSAQQFPDLHSELNLSSLELGDSALYFCASSSPGTSGGGNTGELFFGEGSRLTVL.

This clonotype was observed a few times. The rearrangement joins TRBV18 to TRBJ2-1; D perhaps matches TRBD1 (5 bases). Germline CDR1 KGHSH, CDR2 LQKENI. Trimming took 2 bases from V and 0 from J, leaving 8 bases between them. The CDR3 totals 15 residues. CDR3 in DNA: TGTGCCAGCTCACCAGGTACAGGCTCCTACAATGAGCAGTTCTTC. Protein sequence: CASSPGTGSYNEQFF. Using reference TRBV18 and TRBJ2-1 for the parts outside the CDR3, the full variable domain is NAGVMQNPRHLVRRRGQEARLRCSPMKGHSHVYWYRQLPEEGLKFMVYLQKENIIDESGMPKERFSAEFPKEGPSILRIQQVVRGDSAAYFCASSPGTGSYNEQFFGPGTRLTVL.

V is TRBV29-1 and J is TRBJ2-1; no clear D gene. There are 16 residues in the CDR3. Trimming took off 6 bases at V and 7 bases at J, with 25 bases between the two ends. In germline, CDR1 is SQVTM, CDR2 ANQGSEA. This chain's CDR3 is CSVYGVVAPMGNEQFF. The CDR3 nucleotides read TGCAGCGTCTATGGGGTAGTAGCCCCCATGGGGAATGAGCAGTTCTTC.

This clonotype was found a few times. This sequence joins TRBV6-6 and TRBJ2-5; D may be TRBD2 (5 bases). Germline assignment: CDR1 MNHNY and CDR2 SVGAGI (reference sequence). The V end was cut by 6 bases, the J end by 7 bases, with 18 bases between. The CDR3 loop spans 14 amino acids. CDR3 sequence (DNA): TGTGCCAGCAGCCAACCGGACTCTTCAGGGACCCAGTACTTC. Its translation is CASSQPDSSGTQYF.

The J gene is TRBJ2-2, the V gene TRBV14; D call uncertain. The CDR3 totals 12 residues. Deletions cut 2 bases from V and 6 bases from J, with 4 bases between. CDR1 is SGHDN, CDR2 FVKESK, per germline. CDR3: CASSQTSGELFF. DNA of the CDR3: TGTGCCAGCAGCCAAACATCCGGGGAGCTGTTTTTT.

The chain recombines TRBV5-6 with TRBJ2-4; a possible D gene is TRBD1 (6 bases). The CDR3 is 15 residues long. V dropped 7 bases and J dropped 7 bases, with 21 bases sitting between them. Germline V lookup: CDR1 SGHDT, CDR2 YYEEEE. CDR3 DNA: TGTGCCAGCCAAGTTTGGGGGCGTTGGAAGAACATTCAGTACTTC. Amino acids: CASQVWGRWKNIQYF. Full variable domain (missing parts from reference TRBV5-6 and TRBJ2-4): DAGVTQSPTHLIKTRGQQVTLRCSPKSGHDTVSWYQQALGQGPQFIFQYYEEEERQRGNFPDRFSGHQFPNYSSELNVNALLLGDSALYLCASQVWGRWKNIQYFGAGTRLSVL.

J is TRBJ2-1 and V is TRBV9; 8 bases match TRBD2. V lost 0 bases, J lost 8 bases, and 10 bases stayed unmatched. The CDR3 runs to 16 residues. Germline CDR1 and CDR2: SGDLS and YYNGEE. This CDR3 is CASSVDGGGPAYEQFF. CDR3 sequence (DNA): TGTGCCAGCAGCGTAGATGGCGGGGGGCCCGCCTATGAGCAGTTCTTC. Together with reference TRBV9 and TRBJ2-1, the CDR3 gives the full variable domain: DSGVTQTPKHLITATGQRVTLRCSPRSGDLSVYWYQQSLDQGLQFLIQYYNGEERAKGNILERFSAQQFPDLHSELNLSSLELGDSALYFCASSVDGGGPAYEQFFGPGTRLTVL.

The chain uses TRBV19 and TRBJ2-3; 12 positions agree with TRBD1. In germline, CDR1 is LNHDA, CDR2 SQIVND (reference sequence). This CDR3 is 14 amino acids long. J was trimmed by 7 bases and V by 4 bases; bases with no gene match: 3. CDR3 in DNA: TGTGCCAGTAGTAGGGGACAGGGGGCGAATACGCAGTATTTT. This codes for CASSRGQGANTQYF. Based on the CDR3 plus reference TRBV19 and TRBJ2-3, the full variable domain is DGGITQSPKYLFRKEGQNVTLSCEQNLNHDAMYWYRQDPGQGLRLIYYSQIVNDFQKGDIAEGYSVSREKKESFPLTVTSAQKNPTAFYLCASSRGQGANTQYFGPGTRLTVL.

The rearrangement links TRBV7-2 to TRBJ2-3; D remains unclear. The CDR3 has 15 amino acids. CDR1 and CDR2 from the germline V gene are SGHTA and FQGNSA. V lost 4 bases and J lost 0, with 11 bases in between. CDR3 amino acids: CASSSWTISTDTQYF. DNA of the CDR3: TGTGCCAGCAGCTCATGGACGATTAGCACAGATACGCAGTATTTT.

This clonotype occurred a few times. V is TRBV4-1 and J is TRBJ2-3; 8 bases align to TRBD2. CDR1 is MGHRA and CDR2 is YSYEKL in the germline V gene. The junction had 5 bases not matched to a gene; V was cut back by 2 bases and J by 4 bases. CDR3 size: 15 residues. This CDR3 is CASSQSGGSADTQYF. Here the CDR3 DNA reads TGCGCCAGCAGCCAATCGGGGGGGTCAGCAGATACGCAGTATTTT.

The J gene is TRBJ2-2, the V gene TRBV4-2; the D is unclear. The CDR3 is 17 residues long. Germline V lookup: CDR1 LGHNA, CDR2 YNFKEQ. The V and J ends lost 0 bases and 2 bases respectively, with 13 bases between them. The CDR3 loop is CASSQDLARSNTGELFF. The CDR3 DNA follows: TGTGCCAGCAGCCAAGATCTCGCCAGGTCTAACACCGGGGAGCTGTTTTTT.